The 23 T cell receptor beta chains below were found in one sample sequenced in a study of cytomegalovirus exposure and HLA in healthy donors. PCR amplification relied on 60 Vbeta primers (plus 13 Jbeta primers). Clones were sequenced by immunoSEQ multiplex PCR, and TCRdb holds only the in-frame ones, with some missing. The data contain about 220,000 clones, about four fifths of them seen just once; the ten biggest clones take up about 6%. The source material was PBMCs. These TCRs come from a man aged 40-50 years in good health and CMV-seropositive.

The CDR3 sequence is CAISGFKLARSYEQYF. The CDR3 nucleotides read TGTGCCATCAGTGGGTTCAAACTAGCGAGGTCCTACGAGCAGTACTTC. This chain uses TRBV10-3 with TRBJ2-7; the match to TRBD2 covers 7 bases. This CDR3 contains 16 residues. The V gene end was trimmed by 4 bases and the J gene end by 1 base; junction bases not matched to a gene: 10. The germline CDR1 and CDR2 sequences are ENHRY and SYGVKD.

This clone was counted a single time. The J gene is TRBJ2-3, the V gene TRBV5-1; D not certain. With 0 bases removed from V and 0 bases from J, the gap between germline ends came to 11 bases. The CDR3 has 16 residues. The germline CDR1 and CDR2 sequences are SGHRS and YFSETQ. The CDR3 spells CASSLDLHFSTDTQYF. The DNA for the CDR3 is TGCGCCAGCAGCTTGGATCTGCACTTCAGCACAGATACGCAGTATTTT.

The chain uses TRBV19 and TRBJ2-1, with 12 nucleotides matching TRBD2. Trimming removed 2 bases from V and 3 bases from J; junction bases left unmatched: 5. This CDR3 is built from 17 residues. Germline values: CDR1 LNHDA, CDR2 SQIVND (reference sequence). CDR3 in DNA: TGTGCCAGTAGTATAACCCTGACTAGCGGGGGCTACAATGAGCAGTTCTTC. Translated, it gives CASSITLTSGGYNEQFF.

This clone was seen a single time. The rearrangement uses TRBV6-6 and TRBJ2-7; possible D gene TRBD1, 6 bases. The CDR3 has 15 amino acids. Per germline, CDR1 MNHNY and CDR2 SVGAGI (reference sequence). Trimming removed 5 bases at V and 3 bases at J, with 17 bases between. The CDR3 nucleotides are TGTGCCAGCAGTAGGCGTGACCAGGGGTTCTACGAGCAGTACTTC. This translates into CASSRRDQGFYEQYF.

A note on this clone: Other nucleotide sequences from this sample produce the same CDR3. The chain has TRBV4-2 and TRBJ1-2, with D uncertain. Looked up from germline, CDR1 is LGHNA and CDR2 is YNFKEQ. CDR3 size: 18 residues. V gave up 0 bases and J gave up 4 bases, with 21 bases separating them. DNA of the CDR3: TGTGCCAGCAGCCAAGACCCCGTCCCTTACACCGGGTCCTATGGCTACACCTTC. Residues: CASSQDPVPYTGSYGYTF.

The chain couples TRBV11-2 to TRBJ2-3, with D possibly TRBD1 on 6 matching bases. V was cut by 4 bases and J by 4 bases, with 21 bases left in between. This CDR3 is 17 amino acids long. Germline CDR1 and CDR2: SGHAT and FQNNGV. The CDR3 sequence: CASSSRIYRVSPDTQYF. As DNA, the CDR3 is TGTGCCAGCAGCTCACGAATCTACAGGGTCAGCCCAGATACGCAGTATTTT.

This clone was found once. The gene calls are TRBV2 and TRBJ2-5, with D possibly being TRBD2 (7 bases). Germline values: CDR1 SNHLY, CDR2 FYNNEI. Trimming stripped 5 bases from V and 5 bases from J, with 18 bases between. The CDR3 length is 15 residues. CDR3 DNA sequence: TGTGCCAGCAGTACAGGGACCGGGGGGTGGGAGACCCAGTACTTC. This encodes CASSTGTGGWETQYF.

The J gene is TRBJ2-7, the V gene TRBV27; TRBD1 matches 9 bases. After removal of 5 bases from V and 0 bases from J, the junction contained 2 bases not matched to a gene. There are 14 residues in the CDR3. CDR1 and CDR2 from the germline V gene are MNHEY and SMNVEV (reference sequence). This CDR3 is CASSRTGVSYEQYF. The CDR3 DNA follows: TGTGCCAGCAGTAGGACAGGGGTCTCCTACGAGCAGTACTTC.

The chain recombines TRBV13 with TRBJ2-2; TRBD2 might be the D (5 bases). The V gene lost 0 bases and the J gene lost 1 base, with 9 bases spanning the gap. CDR3 length: 16 amino acids. Per the germline V gene, CDR1 is PRHDT and CDR2 is FYEKMQ (reference sequence). CDR3 protein: CASSLGVGRNTGELFF. DNA of the CDR3: TGTGCCAGCAGCTTAGGTGTAGGGAGGAACACCGGGGAGCTGTTTTTT.

The chain combines TRBV28 with TRBJ1-1; TRBD1 aligns across 8 bases. V lost 7 bases, J lost 1 base, and 8 bases stayed unmatched. Germline-derived CDR1 and CDR2 are MDHEN and SYDVKM. This CDR3 spans 15 amino acids. The CDR3: CASTFRGRPNTEAFF. The CDR3 DNA is TGTGCCAGCACCTTCAGGGGGCGGCCGAACACTGAAGCTTTCTTT.

The chain is built from TRBV9 and TRBJ2-2, with D perhaps matching TRBD1 (5 bases). The germline V gene encodes CDR1 SGDLS and CDR2 YYNGEE. The germline V and J ends were trimmed by 0 bases and 1 base, with 16 bases remaining between them. CDR3 size: 18 residues. CDR3 loop: CASSVEKSTGWNTGELFF. The CDR3 bases are TGTGCCAGCAGCGTAGAGAAGTCAACAGGATGGAACACCGGGGAGCTGTTTTTT.

The V call is TRBV11-2, the J call TRBJ1-1, with a weak D call TRBD1 (5 bases). Per the germline V gene, CDR1 is SGHAT and CDR2 is FQNNGV. V was trimmed by 6 bases and J by 11 bases, leaving 16 bases between them. The CDR3 is made up of 12 amino acids. The chain's CDR3 is CASSFSGVLAFF. In nucleotides, the CDR3 is TGTGCCAGCAGTTTCTCGGGGGTTTTGGCTTTCTTT.

The chain is built from TRBV30 and TRBJ2-7; 9 bases are a match to TRBD1. Germline CDR1 is GTSNPN and CDR2 is SVGIG (reference sequence). This CDR3 is 14 amino acids long. V shed 0 bases, J shed 2 bases, and the junction held 2 bases outside the gene matches. The CDR3 DNA reads TGTGCCTGGAGTGTAAACAGGGGGCCCTACGAGCAGTACTTC. Encoded protein: CAWSVNRGPYEQYF.

The chain joins TRBV6-1 to TRBJ2-7, with 8 positions matching TRBD1. V shed 6 bases and J 2 bases; nucleotides not matched to a gene: 6. CDR1 is MNHNS, CDR2 SASEGT, per germline. The CDR3 covers 14 residues. CDR3 nucleotides: TGTGCCAGCAGGTCAGACAGGGGAGCCTACGAGCAGTACTTC. Protein product: CASRSDRGAYEQYF.

This clone was counted a few times. The chain is built from TRBV7-3 and TRBJ2-3; TRBD2 matches 7 bases. This CDR3 comprises 13 residues. The germline V gene encodes CDR1 SGHTA and CDR2 FQGTGA. Losses at the gene ends were 4 bases for V and 4 bases for J; bases not matched to a gene: 2. The CDR3 sequence: CASSSGLSDTQYF. The CDR3 DNA reads as TGTGCCAGCAGCTCGGGACTATCAGATACGCAGTATTTT. Supplemented by reference TRBV7-3 and TRBJ2-3, the full variable domain reads GAGVSQTPSNKVTEKGKYVELRCDPISGHTALYWYRQSLGQGPEFLIYFQGTGAADDSGLPNDRFFAVRPEGSVSTLKIQRTERGDSAVYLCASSSGLSDTQYFGPGTRLTVL.

The chain combines TRBV5-1 with TRBJ1-1; 9 nucleotides line up with TRBD1. The V gene's germline CDR1 is SGHRS and CDR2 YFSETQ. The CDR3 sequence is 16 residues long. With V trimmed by 5 bases and J by 2 bases, 10 bases remained unmatched. The DNA of the CDR3 is TGCGCCAGCAGAAAAAACTTGGGACAGGGTAACACTGAAGCTTTCTTT. It translates to CASRKNLGQGNTEAFF.

This chain connects TRBV27 to TRBJ1-2; TRBD1 aligns across 8 bases. Looked up from germline, CDR1 is MNHEY and CDR2 is SMNVEV (reference sequence). The CDR3 extends over 15 amino acids. J was trimmed by 3 bases and V by 0 bases; bases with no gene match: 3. CDR3 loop: CASSLSAGGDYGYTF. CDR3 coding DNA: TGTGCCAGCAGTTTATCGGCAGGGGGCGACTATGGCTACACCTTC.

This clone was seen a handful of times. J is TRBJ1-3 and V is TRBV11-1; perhaps TRBD1 as D (6 bases). Germline V CDR1 and CDR2: SGHAT, FQDESV (reference sequence). V was clipped by 5 bases and J by 2 bases, with 10 bases between them. The CDR3 sequence is 14 residues long. CDR3 bases: TGTGCCAGCAGCCCACAGGGACCTGGAAACACCATATATTTT. Amino acids: CASSPQGPGNTIYF.

This clone was detected only a few times. The chain employs TRBV9 and TRBJ2-1, with 9 positions matching TRBD2. After removal of 0 bases from V and 8 bases from J, the junction contained 6 bases not matched to a gene. Germline CDR1 is SGDLS and CDR2 is YYNGEE. This CDR3 is 15 amino acids long. CDR3 sequence: CASSVGGSGSDEQFF. The CDR3 DNA follows: TGTGCCAGCAGCGTAGGGGGTAGCGGGAGCGATGAGCAGTTCTTC. Full variable domain (outside the CDR3, taken from reference TRBV9 and TRBJ2-1): DSGVTQTPKHLITATGQRVTLRCSPRSGDLSVYWYQQSLDQGLQFLIQYYNGEERAKGNILERFSAQQFPDLHSELNLSSLELGDSALYFCASSVGGSGSDEQFFGPGTRLTVL.

This chain joins TRBV5-4 and TRBJ2-1; TRBD2 might be the D (5 bases). With 1 base removed from V and 0 bases from J, the gap between germline ends came to 8 bases. CDR1 is SGHNT, CDR2 YYREEE, per germline (reference sequence). CDR3 size: 15 residues. CDR3 residues: CASSLPGFSYNEQFF. CDR3 nucleotide sequence: TGTGCCAGCAGCTTGCCGGGATTCTCCTACAATGAGCAGTTCTTC.

This rearrangement joins TRBV7-3 to TRBJ2-7, with TRBD2 identical over 11 bases. The germline V gene has CDR1 SGHTA and CDR2 FQGTGA. The CDR3 sequence is 15 residues long. V dropped 5 bases and J dropped 3; count of bases not matched to a gene: 6. The DNA of the CDR3 is TGTGCCAGCAGCATTTCCGGGACTAGCGGCTACGAGCAGTACTTC. Its protein product is CASSISGTSGYEQYF.

The CDR3 DNA reads as TGTGCCAGTACCTGGAGCACTAATGAAAAACTGTTTTTT. Protein product: CASTWSTNEKLFF. J is TRBJ1-4 and V is TRBV19; D not resolved. V gave up 7 bases and J gave up 2 bases, with 8 bases separating them. Germline CDR1 is LNHDA and CDR2 is SQIVND (reference sequence). The CDR3 runs 13 residues.

The V and J genes are TRBV2 and TRBJ1-3; D unclear. CDR3 length: 16 residues. CDR1 SNHLY and CDR2 FYNNEI come from the germline V gene. Trimming took off 3 bases at V and 0 bases at J, with 12 bases between the two ends. The CDR3 region is CASSERRRDSGNTIYF. CDR3 sequence (DNA): TGTGCCAGCAGTGAGAGACGTCGGGACTCTGGAAACACCATATATTTT. The whole variable domain, remainder taken from reference TRBV2 and TRBJ1-3, is EPEVTQTPSHQVTQMGQEVILRCVPISNHLYFYWYRQILGQKVEFLVSFYNNEISEKSEIFDDQFSVERPDGSNFTLKIRSTKLEDSAMYFCASSERRRDSGNTIYFGEGSWLTVV.